This T cell receptor (beta chain) stems from a study of identical twins. Broader study findings: Conclusions rested on cross-sectional statistics rather than following the same donors. Twin sharing of out-of-frame TCR alpha was underestimated by models in monozygotic pairs. Sequences that were out-of-frame, alpha and twin-shared displayed an excess of low generation probability. The authors noted that invariant MAIT and iNKT cells could partly confound zero-insertion analyses.

TCRdb re-derived calls from the 5' RACE reads in MiXCR, one entry per CDR3 protein. Of some 1,700,000 distinct CDR3 sequences listed, about 30% are singletons. The CDR3 covers 10 residues. The V and J ends lost 4 bases and 2 bases respectively, with 0 bases between them. Germline lookup yields CDR1 SNHLY and CDR2 FYNNEI. In this sample, this clonotype turned up many times. The target antigen is unknown. The genes are TRBV2 and TRBJ2-7; D is unresolved. Specimen: cord blood. The receptor was isolated from a newborn girl in good health. CDR3 amino acids: CASSAYEQYF. CDR3 DNA: TGTGCCAGCAGTGCCTACGAGCAGTACTTC.